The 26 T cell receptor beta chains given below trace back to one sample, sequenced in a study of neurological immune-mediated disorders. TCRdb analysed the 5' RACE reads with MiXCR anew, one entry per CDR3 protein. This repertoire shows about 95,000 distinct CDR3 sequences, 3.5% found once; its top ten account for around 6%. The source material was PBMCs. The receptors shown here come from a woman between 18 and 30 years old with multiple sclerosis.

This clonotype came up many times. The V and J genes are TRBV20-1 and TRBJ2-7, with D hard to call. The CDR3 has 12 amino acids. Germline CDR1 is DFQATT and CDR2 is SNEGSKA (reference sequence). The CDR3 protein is CSALGSSYEQYF. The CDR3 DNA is TGCAGCGCTCTGGGCAGCTCCTACGAGCAGTACTTC.

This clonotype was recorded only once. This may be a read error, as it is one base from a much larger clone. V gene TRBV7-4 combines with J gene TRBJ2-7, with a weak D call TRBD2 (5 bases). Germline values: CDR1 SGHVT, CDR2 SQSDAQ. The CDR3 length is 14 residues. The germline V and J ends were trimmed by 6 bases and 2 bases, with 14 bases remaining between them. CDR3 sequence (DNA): TGTGCCAGCAGTCACACCGGGAACACCTACGAGCAGTACTTC. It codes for CASSHTGNTYEQYF.

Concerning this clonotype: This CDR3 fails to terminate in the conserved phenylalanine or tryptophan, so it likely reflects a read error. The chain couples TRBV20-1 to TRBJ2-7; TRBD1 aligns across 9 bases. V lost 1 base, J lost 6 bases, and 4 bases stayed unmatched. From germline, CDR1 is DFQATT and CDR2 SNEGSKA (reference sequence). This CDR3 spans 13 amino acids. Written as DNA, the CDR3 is TGCAGTGCTAGAGCCCCGACAGGGGGCGAGCAGTACAAC. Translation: CSARAPTGGEQYN.

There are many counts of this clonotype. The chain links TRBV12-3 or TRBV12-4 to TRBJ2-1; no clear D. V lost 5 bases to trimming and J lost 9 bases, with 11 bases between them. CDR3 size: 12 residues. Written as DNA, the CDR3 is TGTGCCAGCAGTCCCGGGCGCGGTGAGCAGTTCTTC. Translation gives CASSPGRGEQFF.

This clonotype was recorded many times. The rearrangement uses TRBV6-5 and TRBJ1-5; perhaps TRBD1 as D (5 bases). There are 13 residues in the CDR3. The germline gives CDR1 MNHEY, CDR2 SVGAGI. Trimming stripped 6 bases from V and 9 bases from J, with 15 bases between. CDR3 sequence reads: CASRGRSRGPQHF. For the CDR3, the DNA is TGTGCCAGCAGGGGACGGAGCCGGGGGCCCCAGCATTTT.

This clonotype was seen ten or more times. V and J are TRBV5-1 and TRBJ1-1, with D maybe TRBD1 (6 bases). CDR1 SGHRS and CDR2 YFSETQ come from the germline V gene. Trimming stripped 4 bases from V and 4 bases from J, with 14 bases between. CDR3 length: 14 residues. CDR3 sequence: CASSPRGQGTEAFF. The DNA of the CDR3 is TGCGCCAGCAGCCCCCGGGGGCAGGGCACTGAAGCTTTCTTT.

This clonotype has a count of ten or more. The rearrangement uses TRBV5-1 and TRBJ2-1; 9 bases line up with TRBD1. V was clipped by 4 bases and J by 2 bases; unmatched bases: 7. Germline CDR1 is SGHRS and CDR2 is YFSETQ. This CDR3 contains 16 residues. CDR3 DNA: TGCGCCAGCAGCCCGTGGACAGGGGCTACCTACAATGAGCAGTTCTTC. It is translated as CASSPWTGATYNEQFF.

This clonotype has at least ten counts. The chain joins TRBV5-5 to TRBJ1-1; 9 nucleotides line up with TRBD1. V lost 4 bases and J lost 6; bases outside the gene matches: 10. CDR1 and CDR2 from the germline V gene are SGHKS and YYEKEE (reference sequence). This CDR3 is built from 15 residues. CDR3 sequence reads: CASSLLQGAVSEAFF. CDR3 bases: TGTGCCAGCAGCCTGCTACAGGGGGCGGTTTCTGAAGCTTTCTTT.

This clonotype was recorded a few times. Here the CDR3 reads CASSFYLSDEQFF. Written as DNA, the CDR3 is TGTGCCAGCAGCTTTTACCTCAGCGATGAGCAGTTCTTC. The chain uses TRBV7-6 and TRBJ2-1; D gene unclear. V was shortened by 3 bases and J by 8 bases, with 11 bases between the two germline ends. CDR3 size: 13 residues. Germline V gene lookup returns CDR1 SGHVS and CDR2 FNYEAQ. Drawing the rest from reference TRBV7-6 and TRBJ2-1, the complete variable domain is GAGVSQSPRYKVTKRGQDVALRCDPISGHVSLYWYRQALGQGPEFLTYFNYEAQQDKSGLPNDRFSAERPEGSISTLTIQRTEQRDSAMYRCASSFYLSDEQFFGPGTRLTVL.

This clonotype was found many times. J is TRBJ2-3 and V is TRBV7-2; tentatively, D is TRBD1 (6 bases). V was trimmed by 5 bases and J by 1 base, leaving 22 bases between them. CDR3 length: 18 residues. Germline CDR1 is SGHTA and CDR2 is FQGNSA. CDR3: CASSPRGTISRRTDTQYF. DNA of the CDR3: TGTGCCAGCAGCCCCCGAGGGACAATCAGCCGCCGCACAGATACGCAGTATTTT. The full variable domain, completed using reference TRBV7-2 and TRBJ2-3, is GAGVSQSPSNKVTEKGKDVELRCDPISGHTALYWYRQSLGQGLEFLIYFQGNSAPDKSGLPSDRFSAERTGGSVSTLTIQRTQQEDSAVYLCASSPRGTISRRTDTQYFGPGTRLTVL.

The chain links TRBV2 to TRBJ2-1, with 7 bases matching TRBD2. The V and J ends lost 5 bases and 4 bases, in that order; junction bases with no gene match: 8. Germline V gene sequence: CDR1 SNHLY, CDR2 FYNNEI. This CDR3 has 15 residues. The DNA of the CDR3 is TGTGCCAGCAGTTCGGCGGGGGTACTTTACAATGAGCAGTTCTTC. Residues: CASSSAGVLYNEQFF.

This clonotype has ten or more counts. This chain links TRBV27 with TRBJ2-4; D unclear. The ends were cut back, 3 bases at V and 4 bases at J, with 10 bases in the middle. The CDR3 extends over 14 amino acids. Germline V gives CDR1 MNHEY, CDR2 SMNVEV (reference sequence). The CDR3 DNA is TGTGCCAGCAGTTTCTCCGGCAGTAAAAACATTCAGTACTTC. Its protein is CASSFSGSKNIQYF.

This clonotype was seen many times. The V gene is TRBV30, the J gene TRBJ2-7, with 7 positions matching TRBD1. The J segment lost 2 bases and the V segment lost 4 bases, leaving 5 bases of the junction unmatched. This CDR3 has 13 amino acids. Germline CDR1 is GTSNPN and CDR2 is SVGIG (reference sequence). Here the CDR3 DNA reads TGTGCCTGGAATACCGGGACAGCCTACGAGCAGTACTTC. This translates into CAWNTGTAYEQYF.

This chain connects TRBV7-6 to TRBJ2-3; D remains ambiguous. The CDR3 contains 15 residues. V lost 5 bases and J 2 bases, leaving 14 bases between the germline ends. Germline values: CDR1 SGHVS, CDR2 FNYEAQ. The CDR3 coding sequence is TGTGCCAGCAGCGGCAGAGCGTCTCCCACAGATACGCAGTATTTT. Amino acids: CASSGRASPTDTQYF.

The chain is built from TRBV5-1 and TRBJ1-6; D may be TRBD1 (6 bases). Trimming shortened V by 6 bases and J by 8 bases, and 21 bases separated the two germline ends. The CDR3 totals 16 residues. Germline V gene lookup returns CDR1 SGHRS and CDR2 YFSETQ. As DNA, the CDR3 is TGCGCCAGCAACTTATCGCAGGGGCGAGGTCATTCACCCCTCCACTTT. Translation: CASNLSQGRGHSPLHF. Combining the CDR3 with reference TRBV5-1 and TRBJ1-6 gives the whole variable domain KAGVTQTPRYLIKTRGQQVTLSCSPISGHRSVSWYQQTPGQGLQFLFEYFSETQRNKGNFPGRFSGRQFSNSRSEMNVSTLELGDSALYLCASNLSQGRGHSPLHFGNGTRLTVT.

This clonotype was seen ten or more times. CDR3 sequence: CASSQTSRLAGVSNTGELFF. CDR3 nucleotide sequence: TGTGCCAGCAGCCAGACCTCTAGACTAGCGGGGGTCTCGAACACCGGGGAGCTGTTTTTT. V gene TRBV3-1 combines with J gene TRBJ2-2; 12 bases agree with TRBD2. This CDR3 comprises 20 residues. Germline lookup yields CDR1 LGHDT and CDR2 YNNKEL (reference sequence). The V gene end was trimmed by 3 bases and the J gene end by 0 bases; junction bases not matched to a gene: 11.

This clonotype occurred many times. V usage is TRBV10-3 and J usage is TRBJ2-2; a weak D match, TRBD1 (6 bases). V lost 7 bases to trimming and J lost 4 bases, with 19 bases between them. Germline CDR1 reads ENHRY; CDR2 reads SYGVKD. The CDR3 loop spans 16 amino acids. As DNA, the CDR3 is TGTGCCATCACGGAACAGCCAGGGGTGTCCACCGGGGAGCTGTTTTTT. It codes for CAITEQPGVSTGELFF.

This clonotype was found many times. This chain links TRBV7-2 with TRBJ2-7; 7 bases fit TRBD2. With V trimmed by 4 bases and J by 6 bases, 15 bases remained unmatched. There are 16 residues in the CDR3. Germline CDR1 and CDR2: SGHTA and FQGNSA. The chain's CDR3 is CASSSSPGGPAGEQYF. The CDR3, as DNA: TGTGCCAGCAGCTCGTCTCCGGGAGGCCCGGCGGGCGAGCAGTACTTC.

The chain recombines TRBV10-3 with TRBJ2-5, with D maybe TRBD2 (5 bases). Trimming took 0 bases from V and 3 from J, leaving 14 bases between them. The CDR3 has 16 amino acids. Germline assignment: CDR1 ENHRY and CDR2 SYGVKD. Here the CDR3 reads CAISESTFRTEETQYF. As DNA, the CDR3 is TGTGCCATCAGTGAGTCGACTTTTAGGACTGAAGAGACCCAGTACTTC.

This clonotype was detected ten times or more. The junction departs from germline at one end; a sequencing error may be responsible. CDR3 coding DNA: TGCGCCAGCAGGTTGGACAGCACTAGCACAGATACGCAGTATTTT. This translates into CASRLDSTSTDTQYF. The V call is TRBV5-1, the J call TRBJ2-3, with D possibly being TRBD1 (6 bases). CDR3 length: 15 residues. Germline CDR1 SGHRS, CDR2 YFSETQ.

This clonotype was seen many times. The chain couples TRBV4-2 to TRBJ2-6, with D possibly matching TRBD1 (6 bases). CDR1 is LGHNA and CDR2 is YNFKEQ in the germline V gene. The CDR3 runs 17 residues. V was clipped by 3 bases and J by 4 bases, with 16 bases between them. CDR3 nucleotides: TGTGCCAGCAGCCAGGGCCCCAGGGGAGCCGGGGCCAACGTCCTGACTTTC. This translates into CASSQGPRGAGANVLTF.

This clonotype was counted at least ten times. DNA for the CDR3: TGCAGTGCTCAAGACAGGGGGCGCGACGAGCAGTACTTC. Protein: CSAQDRGRDEQYF. The chain carries TRBV20-1 and TRBJ2-7; 10 bases align to TRBD1. The V gene end was trimmed by 5 bases and the J gene end by 5 bases; junction bases not matched to a gene: 6. The CDR3 runs 13 residues. Germline V gene data show CDR1 as DFQATT and CDR2 as SNEGSKA (reference sequence).

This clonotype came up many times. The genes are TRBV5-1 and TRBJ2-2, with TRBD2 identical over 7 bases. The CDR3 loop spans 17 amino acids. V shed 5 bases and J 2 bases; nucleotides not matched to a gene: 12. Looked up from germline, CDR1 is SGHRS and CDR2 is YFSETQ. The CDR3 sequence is CASRASGISGNTGELFF. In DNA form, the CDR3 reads TGCGCCAGCAGGGCTAGCGGTATCTCGGGAAACACCGGGGAGCTGTTTTTT.

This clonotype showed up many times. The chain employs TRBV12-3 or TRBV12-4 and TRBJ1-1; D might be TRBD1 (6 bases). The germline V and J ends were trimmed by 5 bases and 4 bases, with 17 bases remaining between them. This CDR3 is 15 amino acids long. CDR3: CASSHDTGYRTEAFF. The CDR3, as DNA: TGTGCCAGCAGTCACGACACAGGGTATCGCACTGAAGCTTTCTTT.

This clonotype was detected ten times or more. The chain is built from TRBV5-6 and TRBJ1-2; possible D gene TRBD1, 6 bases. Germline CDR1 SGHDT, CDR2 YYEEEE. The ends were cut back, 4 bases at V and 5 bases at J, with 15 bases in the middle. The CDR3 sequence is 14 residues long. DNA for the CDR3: TGTGCCAGCAGCCAAAAGACAGGAGCTTATGGCTACACCTTC. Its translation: CASSQKTGAYGYTF.

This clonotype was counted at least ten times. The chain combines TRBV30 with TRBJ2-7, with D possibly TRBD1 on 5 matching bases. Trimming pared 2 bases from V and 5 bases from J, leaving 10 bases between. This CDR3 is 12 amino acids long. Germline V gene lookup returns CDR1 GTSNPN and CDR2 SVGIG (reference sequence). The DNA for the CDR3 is TGTGCCTGGAGTAAGGGGTGGGACGAGCAGTACTTC. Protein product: CAWSKGWDEQYF.